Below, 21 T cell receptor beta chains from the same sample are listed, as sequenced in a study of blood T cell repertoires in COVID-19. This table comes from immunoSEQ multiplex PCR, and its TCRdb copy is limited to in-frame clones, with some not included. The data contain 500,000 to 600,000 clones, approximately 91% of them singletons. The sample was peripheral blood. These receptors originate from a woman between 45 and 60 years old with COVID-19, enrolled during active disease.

DNA of the CDR3: TGTGCCAGCAGTTCGGGACAGGGTCGAAGGGAGCAGTACTTC. Translating it yields CASSSGQGRREQYF. The chain has TRBV6-1 and TRBJ2-7; 9 positions match TRBD1. The CDR3 runs 14 residues. V was clipped by 5 bases and J by 7 bases; unmatched bases: 9. Germline CDR1 and CDR2: MNHNS and SASEGT.

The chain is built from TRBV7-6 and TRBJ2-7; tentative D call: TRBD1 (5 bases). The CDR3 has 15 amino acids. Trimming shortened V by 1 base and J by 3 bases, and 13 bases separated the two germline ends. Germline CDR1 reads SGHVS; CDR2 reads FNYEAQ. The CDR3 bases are TGTGCCAGCAGCTTAGGCACAGGTTATCTCTACGAGCAGTACTTC. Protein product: CASSLGTGYLYEQYF.

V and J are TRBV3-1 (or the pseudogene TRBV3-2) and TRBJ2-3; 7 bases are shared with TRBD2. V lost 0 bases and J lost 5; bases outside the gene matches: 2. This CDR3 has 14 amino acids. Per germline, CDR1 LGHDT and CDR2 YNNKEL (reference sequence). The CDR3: CASSQDGGVDTQYF. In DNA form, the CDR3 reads TGTGCCAGCAGCCAAGATGGGGGGGTAGATACGCAGTATTTT.

In nucleotides, the CDR3 is TGCGCCAGCAGCTTGGGTGCGCCTTCCTACGAGCAGTACTTC. Residues: CASSLGAPSYEQYF. This chain connects TRBV5-1 to TRBJ2-7; no reliable D call. Trimming took off 0 bases at V and 1 base at J, with 8 bases between the two ends. Germline-derived CDR1 and CDR2 are SGHRS and YFSETQ. The CDR3 runs 14 residues.

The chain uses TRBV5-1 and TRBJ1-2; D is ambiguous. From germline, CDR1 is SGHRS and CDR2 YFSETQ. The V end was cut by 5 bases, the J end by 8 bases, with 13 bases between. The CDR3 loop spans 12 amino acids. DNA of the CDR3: TGCGCCAGCAGTTTTCGGGAAGGGGGCTACACCTTC. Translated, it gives CASSFREGGYTF.

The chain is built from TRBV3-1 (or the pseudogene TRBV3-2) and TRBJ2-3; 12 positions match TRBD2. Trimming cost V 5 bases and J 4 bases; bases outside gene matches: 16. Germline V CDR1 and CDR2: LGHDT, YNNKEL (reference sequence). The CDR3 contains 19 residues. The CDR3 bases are TGTGCCAGCAGCTCAAGCGTACTAGCGGGGGGATTGGGTGCAGATACGCAGTATTTT. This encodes CASSSSVLAGGLGADTQYF.

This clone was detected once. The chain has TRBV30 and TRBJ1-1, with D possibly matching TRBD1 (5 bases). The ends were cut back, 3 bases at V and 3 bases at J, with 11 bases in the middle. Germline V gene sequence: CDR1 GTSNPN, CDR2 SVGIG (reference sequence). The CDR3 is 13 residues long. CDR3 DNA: TGTGCCTGGAGGGCAGGGTGGCACACTGAAGCTTTCTTT. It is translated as CAWRAGWHTEAFF. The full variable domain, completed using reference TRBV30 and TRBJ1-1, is SQTIHQWPATLVQPVGSPLSLECTVEGTSNPNLYWYRQAAGRGLQLLFYSVGIGQISSEVPQNLSASRPQDRQFILSSKKLLLSDSGFYLCAWRAGWHTEAFFGQGTRLTVV.

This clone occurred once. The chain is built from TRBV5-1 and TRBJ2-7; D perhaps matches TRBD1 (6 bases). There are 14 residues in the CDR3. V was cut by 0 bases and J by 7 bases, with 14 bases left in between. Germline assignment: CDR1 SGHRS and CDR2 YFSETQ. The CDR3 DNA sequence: TGCGCCAGCAGCTTGGTGCCAGGGGCAGAGGAGCAGTACTTC. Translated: CASSLVPGAEEQYF.

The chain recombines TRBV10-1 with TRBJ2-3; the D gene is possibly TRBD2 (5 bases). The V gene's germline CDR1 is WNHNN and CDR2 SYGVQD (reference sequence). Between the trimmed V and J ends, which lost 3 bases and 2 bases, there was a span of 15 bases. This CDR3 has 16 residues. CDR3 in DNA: TGCGCCAGCAGTGACAAATCACTAGTGTTCACAGATACGCAGTATTTT. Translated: CASSDKSLVFTDTQYF.

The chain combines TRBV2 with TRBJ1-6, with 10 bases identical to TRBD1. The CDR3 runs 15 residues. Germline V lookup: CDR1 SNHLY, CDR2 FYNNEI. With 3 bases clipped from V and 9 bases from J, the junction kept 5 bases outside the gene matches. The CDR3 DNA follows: TGTGCCAGCAGTGAGGGACAGGGGCAGGTTTCACCCCTCCACTTT. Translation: CASSEGQGQVSPLHF.

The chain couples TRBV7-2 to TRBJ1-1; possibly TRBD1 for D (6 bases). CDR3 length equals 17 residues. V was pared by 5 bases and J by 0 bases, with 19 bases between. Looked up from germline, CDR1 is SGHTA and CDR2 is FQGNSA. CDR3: CASSGRTVTHMNTEAFF. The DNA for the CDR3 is TGTGCCAGCAGCGGCAGGACAGTTACTCACATGAACACTGAAGCTTTCTTT. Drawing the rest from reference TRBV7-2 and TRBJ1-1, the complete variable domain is GAGVSQSPSNKVTEKGKDVELRCDPISGHTALYWYRQSLGQGLEFLIYFQGNSAPDKSGLPSDRFSAERTGGSVSTLTIQRTQQEDSAVYLCASSGRTVTHMNTEAFFGQGTRLTVV.

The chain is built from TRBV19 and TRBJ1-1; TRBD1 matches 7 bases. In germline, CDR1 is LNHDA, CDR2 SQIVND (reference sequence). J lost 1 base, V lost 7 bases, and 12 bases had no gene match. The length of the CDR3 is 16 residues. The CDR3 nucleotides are TGTGCCAGTAATAGGGACAGTGGCGCGGGGAACACTGAAGCTTTCTTT. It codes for CASNRDSGAGNTEAFF.

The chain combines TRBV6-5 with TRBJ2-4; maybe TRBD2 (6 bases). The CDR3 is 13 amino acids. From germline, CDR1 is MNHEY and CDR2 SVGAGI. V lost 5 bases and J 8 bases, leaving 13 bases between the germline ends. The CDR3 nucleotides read TGTGCCAGCAGTCCGTACGGAGGGGACATTCAGTACTTC. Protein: CASSPYGGDIQYF.

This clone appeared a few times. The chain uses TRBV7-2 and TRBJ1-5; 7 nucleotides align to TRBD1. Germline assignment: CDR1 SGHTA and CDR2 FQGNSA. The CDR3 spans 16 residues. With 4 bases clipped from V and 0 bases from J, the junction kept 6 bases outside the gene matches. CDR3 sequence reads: CASSSTGTVSNQPQHF. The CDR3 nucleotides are TGTGCCAGCAGCTCGACTGGGACAGTTAGCAATCAGCCCCAGCATTTT.

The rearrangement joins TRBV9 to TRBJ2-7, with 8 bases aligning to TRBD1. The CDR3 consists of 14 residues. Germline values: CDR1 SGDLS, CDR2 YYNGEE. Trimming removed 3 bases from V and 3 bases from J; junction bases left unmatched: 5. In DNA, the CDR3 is TGTGCCAGCAGCGAGACAGGGGTGATCTACGAGCAGTACTTC. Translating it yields CASSETGVIYEQYF.

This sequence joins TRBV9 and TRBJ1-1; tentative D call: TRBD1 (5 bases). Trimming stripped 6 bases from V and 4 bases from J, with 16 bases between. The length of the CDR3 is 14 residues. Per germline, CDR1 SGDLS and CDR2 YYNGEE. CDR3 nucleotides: TGTGCCAGCACCGAGCGACAGTTTAGCACTGAAGCTTTCTTT. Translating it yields CASTERQFSTEAFF.

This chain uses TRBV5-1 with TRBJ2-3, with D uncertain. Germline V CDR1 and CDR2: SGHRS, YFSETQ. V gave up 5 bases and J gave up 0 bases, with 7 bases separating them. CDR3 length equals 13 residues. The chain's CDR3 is CASSSLSTDTQYF. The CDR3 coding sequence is TGCGCCAGCAGTTCTCTAAGCACAGATACGCAGTATTTT.

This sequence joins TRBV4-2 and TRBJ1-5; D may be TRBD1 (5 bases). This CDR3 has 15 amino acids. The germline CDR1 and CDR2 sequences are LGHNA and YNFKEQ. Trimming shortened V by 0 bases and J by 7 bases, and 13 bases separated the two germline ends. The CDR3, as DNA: TGTGCCAGCAGCCAAGACCGGGGCAGCGGGCAGCCCCAGCATTTT. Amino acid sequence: CASSQDRGSGQPQHF.

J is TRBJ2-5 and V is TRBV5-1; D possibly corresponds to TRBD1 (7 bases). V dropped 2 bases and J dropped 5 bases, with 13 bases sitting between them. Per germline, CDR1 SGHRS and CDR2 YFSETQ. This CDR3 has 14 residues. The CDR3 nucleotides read TGCGCCAGCAGCTTTTCAGGGGGGCGGGAGACCCAGTACTTC. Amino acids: CASSFSGGRETQYF.

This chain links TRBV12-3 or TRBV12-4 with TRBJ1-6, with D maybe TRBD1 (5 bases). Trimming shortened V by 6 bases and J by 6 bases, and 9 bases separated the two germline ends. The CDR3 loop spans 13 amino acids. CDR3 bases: TGTGCCAGCAGCCGACAGAGTAATTCACCCCTCCACTTT. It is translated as CASSRQSNSPLHF.

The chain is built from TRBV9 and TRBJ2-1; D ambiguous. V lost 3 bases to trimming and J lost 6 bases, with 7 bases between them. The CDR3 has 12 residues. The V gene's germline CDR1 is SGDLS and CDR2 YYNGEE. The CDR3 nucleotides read TGTGCCAGCAGCGGGAGTTTCAATGAGCAGTTCTTC. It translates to CASSGSFNEQFF.